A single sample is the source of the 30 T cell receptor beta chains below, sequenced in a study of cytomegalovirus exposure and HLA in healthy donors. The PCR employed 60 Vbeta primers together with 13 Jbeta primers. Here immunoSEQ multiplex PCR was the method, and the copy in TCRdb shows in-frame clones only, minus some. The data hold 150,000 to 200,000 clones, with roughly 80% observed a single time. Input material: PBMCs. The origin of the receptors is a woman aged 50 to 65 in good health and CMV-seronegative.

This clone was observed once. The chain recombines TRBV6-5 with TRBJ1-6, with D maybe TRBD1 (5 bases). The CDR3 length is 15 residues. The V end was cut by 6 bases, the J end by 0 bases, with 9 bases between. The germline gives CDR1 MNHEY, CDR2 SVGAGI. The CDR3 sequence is CASRFDSSYNSPLHF. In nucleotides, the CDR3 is TGTGCCAGCAGGTTTGACAGCTCCTATAATTCACCCCTCCACTTT.

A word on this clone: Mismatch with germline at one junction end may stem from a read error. The CDR3 loop reads CSSSFRAGSETQYF. DNA for the CDR3: TGTTCCAGCAGCTTTAGAGCGGGGTCAGAGACCCAGTACTTC. The genes are TRBV7-9 and TRBJ2-5, with 7 bases lining up with TRBD2. CDR1 is SEHNR and CDR2 is FQNEAQ in the germline V gene (reference sequence). The CDR3 is 14 residues long.

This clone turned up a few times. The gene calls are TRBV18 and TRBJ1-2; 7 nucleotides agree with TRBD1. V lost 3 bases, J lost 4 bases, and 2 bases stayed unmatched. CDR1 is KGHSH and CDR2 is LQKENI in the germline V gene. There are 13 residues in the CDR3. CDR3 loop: CASSPGTVYGYTF. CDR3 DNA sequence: TGTGCCAGCTCACCCGGGACAGTCTATGGCTACACCTTC.

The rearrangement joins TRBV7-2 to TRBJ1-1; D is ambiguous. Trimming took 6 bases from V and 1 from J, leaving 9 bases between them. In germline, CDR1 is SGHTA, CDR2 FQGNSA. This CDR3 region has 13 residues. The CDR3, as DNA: TGTGCCAGCAGGGGTGGGCCGAACACTGAAGCTTTCTTT. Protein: CASRGGPNTEAFF.

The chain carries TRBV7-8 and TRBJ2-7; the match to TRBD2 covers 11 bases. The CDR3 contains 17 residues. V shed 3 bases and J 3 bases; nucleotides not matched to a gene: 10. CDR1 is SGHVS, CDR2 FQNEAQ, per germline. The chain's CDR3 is CASSFRAAGTSGYEQYF. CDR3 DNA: TGTGCCAGCAGCTTCCGGGCCGCAGGGACTAGCGGCTACGAGCAGTACTTC.

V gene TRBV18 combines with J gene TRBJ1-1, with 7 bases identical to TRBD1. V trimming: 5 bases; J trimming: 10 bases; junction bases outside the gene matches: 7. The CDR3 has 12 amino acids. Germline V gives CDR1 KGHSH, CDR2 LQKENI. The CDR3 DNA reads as TGTGCCAGCTCAGAAGACAGGGAGAGAGCTTTCTTT. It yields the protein CASSEDRERAFF.

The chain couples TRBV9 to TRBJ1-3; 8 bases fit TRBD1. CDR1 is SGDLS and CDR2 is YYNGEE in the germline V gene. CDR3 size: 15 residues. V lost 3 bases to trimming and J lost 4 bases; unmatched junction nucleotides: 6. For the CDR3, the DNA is TGTGCCAGCAGCGCGACAGGGGTCCCCGGAAACACCATATATTTT. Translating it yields CASSATGVPGNTIYF. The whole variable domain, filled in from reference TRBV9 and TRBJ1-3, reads DSGVTQTPKHLITATGQRVTLRCSPRSGDLSVYWYQQSLDQGLQFLIQYYNGEERAKGNILERFSAQQFPDLHSELNLSSLELGDSALYFCASSATGVPGNTIYFGEGSWLTVV.

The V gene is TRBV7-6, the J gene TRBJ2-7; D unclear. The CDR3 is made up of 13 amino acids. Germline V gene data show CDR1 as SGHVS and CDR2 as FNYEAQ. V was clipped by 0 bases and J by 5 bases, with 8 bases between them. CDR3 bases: TGTGCCAGCAGCTTAGCCTCCCGTAACGAGCAGTACTTC. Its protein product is CASSLASRNEQYF.

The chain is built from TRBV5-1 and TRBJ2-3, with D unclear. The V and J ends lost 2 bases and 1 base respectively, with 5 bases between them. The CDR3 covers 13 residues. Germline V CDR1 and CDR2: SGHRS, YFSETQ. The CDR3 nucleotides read TGCGCCAGCAGCTTCACAGGCACAGATACGCAGTATTTT. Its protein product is CASSFTGTDTQYF.

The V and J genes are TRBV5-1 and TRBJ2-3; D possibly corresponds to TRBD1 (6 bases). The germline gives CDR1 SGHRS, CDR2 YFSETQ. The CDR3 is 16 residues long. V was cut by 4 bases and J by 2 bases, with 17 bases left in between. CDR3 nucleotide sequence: TGCGCCAGCAGCCTCCAGGGGACCAACCCCACAGATACGCAGTATTTT. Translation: CASSLQGTNPTDTQYF.

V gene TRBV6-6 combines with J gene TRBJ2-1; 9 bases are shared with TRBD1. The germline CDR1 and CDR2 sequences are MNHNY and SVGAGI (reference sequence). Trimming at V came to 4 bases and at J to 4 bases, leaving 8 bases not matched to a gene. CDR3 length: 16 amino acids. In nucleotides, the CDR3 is TGTGCCAGCAGTTCACGTACCGGGACAGGGTACAATGAGCAGTTCTTC. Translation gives CASSSRTGTGYNEQFF.

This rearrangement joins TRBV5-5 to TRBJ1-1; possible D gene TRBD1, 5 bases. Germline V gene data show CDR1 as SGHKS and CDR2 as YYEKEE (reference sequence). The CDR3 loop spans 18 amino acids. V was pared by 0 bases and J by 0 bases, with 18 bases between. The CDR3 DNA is TGTGCCAGCAGCTTGGAGGTCCAGGTTTTGGGGCTGAACACTGAAGCTTTCTTT. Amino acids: CASSLEVQVLGLNTEAFF.

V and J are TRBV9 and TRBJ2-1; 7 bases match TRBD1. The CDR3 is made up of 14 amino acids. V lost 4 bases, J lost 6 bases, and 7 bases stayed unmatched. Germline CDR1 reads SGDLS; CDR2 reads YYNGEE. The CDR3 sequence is CASSTRQGPNEQFF. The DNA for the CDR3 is TGTGCCAGCAGCACTCGACAGGGCCCCAATGAGCAGTTCTTC. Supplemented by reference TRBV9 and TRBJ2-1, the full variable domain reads DSGVTQTPKHLITATGQRVTLRCSPRSGDLSVYWYQQSLDQGLQFLIQYYNGEERAKGNILERFSAQQFPDLHSELNLSSLELGDSALYFCASSTRQGPNEQFFGPGTRLTVL.

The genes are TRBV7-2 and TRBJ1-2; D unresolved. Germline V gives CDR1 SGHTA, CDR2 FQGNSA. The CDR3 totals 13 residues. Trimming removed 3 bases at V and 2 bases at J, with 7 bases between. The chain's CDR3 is CASSLNRNYGYTF. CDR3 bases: TGTGCCAGCAGCTTGAACAGAAACTATGGCTACACCTTC.

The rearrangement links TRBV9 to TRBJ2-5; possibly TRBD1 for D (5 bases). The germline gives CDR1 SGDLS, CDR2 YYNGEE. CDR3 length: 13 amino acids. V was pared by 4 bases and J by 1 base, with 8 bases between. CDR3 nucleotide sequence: TGTGCCAGCAGCCTCAGGGTCCAAGAGACCCAGTACTTC. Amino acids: CASSLRVQETQYF.

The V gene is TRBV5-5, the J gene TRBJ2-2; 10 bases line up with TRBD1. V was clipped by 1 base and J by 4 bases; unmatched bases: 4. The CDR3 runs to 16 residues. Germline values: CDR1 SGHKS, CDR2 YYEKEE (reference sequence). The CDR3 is CASSLSRDRGTGELFF. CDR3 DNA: TGTGCCAGCAGCTTGTCCCGGGACAGGGGCACCGGGGAGCTGTTTTTT. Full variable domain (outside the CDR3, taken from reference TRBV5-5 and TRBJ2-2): DAGVTQSPTHLIKTRGQQVTLRCSPISGHKSVSWYQQVLGQGPQFIFQYYEKEERGRGNFPDRFSARQFPNYSSELNVNALLLGDSALYLCASSLSRDRGTGELFFGEGSRLTVL.

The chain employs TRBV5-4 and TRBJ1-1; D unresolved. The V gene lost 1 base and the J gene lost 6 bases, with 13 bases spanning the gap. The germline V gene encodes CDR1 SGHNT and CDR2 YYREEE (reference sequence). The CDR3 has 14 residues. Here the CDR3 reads CASSLYPQYPEAFF. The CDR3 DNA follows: TGTGCCAGCAGCTTGTATCCCCAGTATCCTGAAGCTTTCTTT.

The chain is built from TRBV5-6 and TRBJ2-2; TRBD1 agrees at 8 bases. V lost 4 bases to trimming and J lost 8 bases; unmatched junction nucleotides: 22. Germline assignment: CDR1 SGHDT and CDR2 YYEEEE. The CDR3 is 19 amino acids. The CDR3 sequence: CASSPLGRTGQGKGGELFF. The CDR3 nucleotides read TGTGCCAGCAGCCCATTGGGACGTACAGGACAGGGTAAAGGAGGGGAGCTGTTTTTT. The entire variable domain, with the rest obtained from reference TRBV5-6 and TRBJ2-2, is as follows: DAGVTQSPTHLIKTRGQQVTLRCSPKSGHDTVSWYQQALGQGPQFIFQYYEEEERQRGNFPDRFSGHQFPNYSSELNVNALLLGDSALYLCASSPLGRTGQGKGGELFFGEGSRLTVL.

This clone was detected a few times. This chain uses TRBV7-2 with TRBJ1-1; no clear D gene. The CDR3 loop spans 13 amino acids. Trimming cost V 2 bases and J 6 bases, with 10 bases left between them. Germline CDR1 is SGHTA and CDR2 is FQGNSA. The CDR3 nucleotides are TGTGCCAGCAGCTTAATTCCGCGCGCTGAAGCTTTCTTT. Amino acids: CASSLIPRAEAFF.

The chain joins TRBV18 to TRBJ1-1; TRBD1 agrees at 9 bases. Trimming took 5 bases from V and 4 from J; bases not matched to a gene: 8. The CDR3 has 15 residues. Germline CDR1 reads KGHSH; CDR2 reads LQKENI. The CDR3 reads CASSSRDREITEAFF. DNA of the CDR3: TGTGCCAGCTCATCCCGGGACAGGGAGATCACTGAAGCTTTCTTT. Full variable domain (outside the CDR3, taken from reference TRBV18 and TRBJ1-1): NAGVMQNPRHLVRRRGQEARLRCSPMKGHSHVYWYRQLPEEGLKFMVYLQKENIIDESGMPKERFSAEFPKEGPSILRIQQVVRGDSAAYFCASSSRDREITEAFFGQGTRLTVV.

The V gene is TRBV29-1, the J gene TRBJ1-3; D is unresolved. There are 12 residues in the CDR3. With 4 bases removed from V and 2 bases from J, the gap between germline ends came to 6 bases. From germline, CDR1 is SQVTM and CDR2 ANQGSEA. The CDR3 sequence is CSVAGAGNTIYF. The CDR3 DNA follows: TGCAGCGTTGCCGGGGCTGGAAACACCATATATTTT. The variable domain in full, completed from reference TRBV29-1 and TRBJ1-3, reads SAVISQKPSRDICQRGTSLTIQCQVDSQVTMMFWYRQQPGQSLTLIATANQGSEATYESGFVIDKFPISRPNLTFSTLTVSNMSPEDSSIYLCSVAGAGNTIYFGEGSWLTVV.

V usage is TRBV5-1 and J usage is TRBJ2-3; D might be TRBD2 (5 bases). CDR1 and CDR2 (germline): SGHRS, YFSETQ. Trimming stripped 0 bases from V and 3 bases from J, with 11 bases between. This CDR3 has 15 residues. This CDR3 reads CASSLVASLTDTQYF. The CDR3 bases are TGCGCCAGCAGCTTGGTTGCTAGCTTAACAGATACGCAGTATTTT.

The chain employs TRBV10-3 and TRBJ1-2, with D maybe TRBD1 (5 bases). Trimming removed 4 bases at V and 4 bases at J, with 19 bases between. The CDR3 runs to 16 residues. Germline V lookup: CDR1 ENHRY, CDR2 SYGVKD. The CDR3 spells CAISGDSGPFFYGYTF. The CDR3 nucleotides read TGTGCCATCAGTGGAGACAGCGGGCCCTTTTTCTATGGCTACACCTTC.

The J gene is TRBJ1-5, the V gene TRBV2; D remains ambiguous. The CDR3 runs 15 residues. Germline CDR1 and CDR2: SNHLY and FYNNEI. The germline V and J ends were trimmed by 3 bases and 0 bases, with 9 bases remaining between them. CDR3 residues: CASSDRSVSNQPQHF. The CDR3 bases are TGTGCCAGCAGTGATAGATCCGTTAGCAATCAGCCCCAGCATTTT.

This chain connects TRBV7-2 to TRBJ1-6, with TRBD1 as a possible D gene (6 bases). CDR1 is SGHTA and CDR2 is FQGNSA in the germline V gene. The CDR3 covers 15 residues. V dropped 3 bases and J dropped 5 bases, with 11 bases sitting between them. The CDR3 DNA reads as TGTGCCAGCAGCTTTCAGGGGCTCAATAATTCACCCCTCCACTTT. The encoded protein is CASSFQGLNNSPLHF.

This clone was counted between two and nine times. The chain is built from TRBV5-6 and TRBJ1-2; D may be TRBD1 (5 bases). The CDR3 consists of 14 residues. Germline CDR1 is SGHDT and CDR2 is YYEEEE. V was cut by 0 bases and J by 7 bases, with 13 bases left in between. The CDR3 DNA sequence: TGTGCCAGCAGCTTGGATGGATGGGGCGCTGGCTACACCTTC. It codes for CASSLDGWGAGYTF. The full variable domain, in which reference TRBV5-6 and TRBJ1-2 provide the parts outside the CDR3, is DAGVTQSPTHLIKTRGQQVTLRCSPKSGHDTVSWYQQALGQGPQFIFQYYEEEERQRGNFPDRFSGHQFPNYSSELNVNALLLGDSALYLCASSLDGWGAGYTFGSGTRLTVV.

This chain's CDR3 is CASQAGGPQETQYF. CDR3 bases: TGTGCTAGTCAGGCGGGGGGCCCTCAAGAGACCCAGTACTTC. The chain recombines TRBV12-5 with TRBJ2-5; 8 bases map to TRBD2. This CDR3 is 14 amino acids long. The V gene end was trimmed by 8 bases and the J gene end by 2 bases; junction bases not matched to a gene: 7. Germline V CDR1 and CDR2: LGHNT, FRNRAP.

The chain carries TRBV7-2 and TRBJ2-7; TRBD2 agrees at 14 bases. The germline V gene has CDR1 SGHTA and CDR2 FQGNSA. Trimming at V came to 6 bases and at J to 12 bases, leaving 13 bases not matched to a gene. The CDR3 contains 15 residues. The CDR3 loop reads CASSPRLAGGLGTYF. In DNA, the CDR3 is TGTGCCAGCAGTCCTCGACTAGCGGGAGGGCTAGGGACGTACTTC.

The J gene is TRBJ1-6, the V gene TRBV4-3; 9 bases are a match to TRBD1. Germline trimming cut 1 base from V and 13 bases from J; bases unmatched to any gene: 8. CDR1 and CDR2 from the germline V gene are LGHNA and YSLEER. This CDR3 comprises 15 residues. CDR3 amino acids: CASSQAMGQGGPLHF. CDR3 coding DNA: TGCGCCAGCAGCCAAGCAATGGGACAGGGAGGGCCCCTCCACTTT.

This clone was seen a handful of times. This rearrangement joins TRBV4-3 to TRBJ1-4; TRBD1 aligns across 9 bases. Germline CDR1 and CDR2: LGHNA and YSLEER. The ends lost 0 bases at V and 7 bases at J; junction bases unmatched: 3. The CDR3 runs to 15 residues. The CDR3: CASSQDIQGAEKLFF. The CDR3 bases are TGCGCCAGCAGCCAAGATATACAGGGGGCTGAAAAACTGTTTTTT.